These T cell receptor beta chains were read from a single sample in a study of shared clonotypes between healthy human individuals. Profiled with immunoSEQ multiplex PCR; TCRdb holds only in-frame clones, not every one. The table includes more than 2,000,000 clones, approximately 95% detected once. Sequenced input: naive CD4+ T cells from PBMCs. The receptor source for this set is a man younger than 30 in good health. Some clones in this sample may be carry-over from other donors' samples. Each CDR3 is given with its conserved first and last residue. A D gene is named only where the DNA matches it firmly. Not every row has a clone size; where given, it reads once, few, many or a size class.

size: .
V: TRBV10-3
D: .
J: TRBJ2-1
DNA: TGTGCCATCAGTGAAGCGGTCGATCAGCATGAGCAGTTCTTC
CDR3: CAISEAVDQHEQFF

size: few
V: TRBV6-5
D: TRBD1
J: TRBJ1-1
DNA: TGTGCCAGCAGTCCCGACAGGGGGATCTCTGAAGCTTTCTTT
CDR3: CASSPDRGISEAFF

size: .
V: TRBV29-1
D: .
J: TRBJ2-7
DNA: TGCAGCGCCGAAAGATTGGGGGCCTACGAGCAGTACTTC
CDR3: CSAERLGAYEQYF

size: few
V: TRBV27
D: .
J: TRBJ1-1
DNA: TGTGCCAGCAGTTTATCCCCAGGGAACACTGAAGCTTTCTTT
CDR3: CASSLSPGNTEAFF

size: .
V: TRBV6-5
D: .
J: TRBJ2-5
DNA: TGTGCCAGCAGCCTCAGGATCCAAGAGACCCAGTACTTC
CDR3: CASSLRIQETQYF

size: .
V: TRBV2
D: TRBD1
J: TRBJ2-7
DNA: TGTGCCAGCACTTTGGACAGGGTCTACTACGAGCAGTACTTC
CDR3: CASTLDRVYYEQYF

size: .
V: TRBV11-2
D: .
J: TRBJ2-7
DNA: TGTGCCAGCAGCTTCCGGCCCTCACAGCTGGAGCAGTACTTC
CDR3: CASSFRPSQLEQYF

size: .
V: TRBV6-6
D: .
J: TRBJ1-2
DNA: TGTGCCAGCAGCCCTACTAGCGGGGGCTACACCTTC
CDR3: CASSPTSGGYTF

size: .
V: TRBV11-2
D: TRBD1
J: TRBJ2-1
DNA: TGTGCCAGCTGTCGCCGGGACAGGGGGAGCAATGAGCAGTTCTTC
CDR3: CASCRRDRGSNEQFF

size: .
V: TRBV5-4
D: .
J: TRBJ1-1
DNA: TGTGCCAGCAGCTTGGGATCGCGCACTGAAGCTTTCTTT
CDR3: CASSLGSRTEAFF

size: .
V: TRBV15
D: TRBD1
J: TRBJ1-1
DNA: TGTGCCACCAGCATACGACAGGGGAGCACTGAAGCTTTCTTT
CDR3: CATSIRQGSTEAFF

size: .
V: TRBV5-8
D: TRBD1
J: TRBJ2-3
DNA: TGTGCCAGCAGCTTGAGACAGGGGACAGATACGCAGTATTTT
CDR3: CASSLRQGTDTQYF

size: .
V: TRBV19
D: .
J: TRBJ1-1
DNA: TGTGCCAGTAGTATAGAGGGGGGTAACACTGAAGCTTTCTTT
CDR3: CASSIEGGNTEAFF

size: .
V: TRBV19
D: .
J: TRBJ2-7
DNA: TGTGCCAGTAGCTTTACGAATCGGGACTCGAGGCAGTACTTC
CDR3: CASSFTNRDSRQYF

size: .
V: TRBV6-5
D: TRBD2
J: TRBJ2-5
DNA: TGTGCCAGCAGTTTACGGACTAGCGGGAGCTGGGAGACCCAGTACTTC
CDR3: CASSLRTSGSWETQYF

size: .
V: TRBV6-1
D: TRBD2
J: TRBJ2-1
DNA: TGTGCCAGTCTGGCGGGAGCGAACTACAATGAGCAGTTCTTC
CDR3: CASLAGANYNEQFF

size: .
V: TRBV27
D: TRBD2
J: TRBJ2-2
DNA: TGTGCCAGCCACCCCCTTGGACTAGCGGGAGGCCGGGTCGGGGAGCTGTTTTTT
CDR3: CASHPLGLAGGRVGELFF

size: .
V: TRBV4-3
D: TRBD1
J: TRBJ2-7
DNA: TGCGCCAGCAGTCTGGACAGGGCAGTAACCTACGAGCAGTACTTC
CDR3: CASSLDRAVTYEQYF

size: .
V: TRBV18
D: .
J: TRBJ1-4
DNA: TGTGCCAGCTCACCGATGGGACGGCTTAATGAAAAACTGTTTTTT
CDR3: CASSPMGRLNEKLFF

size: .
V: TRBV7-8
D: TRBD2
J: TRBJ2-7
DNA: TGTGCCAGCAGCCTAGGGGGAGCGGGAGCCTACGAGCAGTACTTC
CDR3: CASSLGGAGAYEQYF

size: .
V: TRBV5-1
D: .
J: TRBJ1-3
DNA: TGCGCCAGCAGCTTGCAAGGGACGGCTGGAAACACCATATATTTT
CDR3: CASSLQGTAGNTIYF

size: .
V: TRBV19
D: .
J: TRBJ2-2
DNA: TGTGCCAGTACCCCTGACCGCGCGCCGAACACCGGGGAGCTGTTTTTT
CDR3: CASTPDRAPNTGELFF

size: .
V: TRBV7-9
D: .
J: TRBJ2-7
DNA: TGTGCCAGCAGCTTAGCGGGGGTGTTGGCCGAGCAGTACTTC
CDR3: CASSLAGVLAEQYF

size: .
V: TRBV6-5
D: .
J: TRBJ1-3
DNA: TGTGCCAGCAGTTACTCCGCAGGGCCAGGAAACACCATATATTTT
CDR3: CASSYSAGPGNTIYF

size: .
V: TRBV28
D: .
J: TRBJ2-2
DNA: TGTGCCAGACCCAGGTGGAGGGCCGAAAAAAACACCGGGGAGCTGTTTTTT
CDR3: CARPRWRAEKNTGELFF

size: .
V: TRBV7-9
D: .
J: TRBJ2-1
DNA: TGTGCCAGCAGCTTAGCCGACAGGTACAATGAGCAGTTCTTC
CDR3: CASSLADRYNEQFF

size: .
V: TRBV28
D: TRBD1
J: TRBJ2-7
DNA: TGTGCCAGCTCCCGCGGTCCACAGGGGTTACTACACTTC
CDR3: CASSRGPQGLLHF

size: .
V: TRBV5-4
D: .
J: TRBJ2-5
DNA: TGTGCCAGCAGCTTGAAACTAGCCGTGACCCAAGAGACCCAGTACTTC
CDR3: CASSLKLAVTQETQYF

size: once
V: TRBV6-6
D: .
J: TRBJ1-6
DNA: TGTGCCAGCAGAAAAGAGGGAATTTCACCCCTCCACTTT
CDR3: CASRKEGISPLHF

size: .
V: TRBV18
D: .
J: TRBJ1-1
DNA: TGTGCCAGCTCACCCCGGACAGCCGCTAACACTGAAGCTTTCTTT
CDR3: CASSPRTAANTEAFF

size: .
V: TRBV15
D: .
J: TRBJ1-4
DNA: TGTGCCACCAGCCGACAACAGAAACTGTTTTTT
CDR3: CATSRQQKLFF

size: .
V: TRBV5-4
D: TRBD1
J: TRBJ2-1
DNA: TGTGCCAGCAGCACCCCCGGGACAGGGGCGTACAATGAGCAGTTCTTC
CDR3: CASSTPGTGAYNEQFF

size: .
V: TRBV7-9
D: .
J: TRBJ2-2
DNA: TGTGCCAGCAGCAGAATTATGACAGGGAACACCGGGGAGCTGTTTTTT
CDR3: CASSRIMTGNTGELFF

size: .
V: TRBV19
D: TRBD1
J: TRBJ1-5
DNA: TGTGCCAGTACCCCTAGAGCTCCAGGGGGCGGGTCGTGGAATCAGCCCCAGCATTTT
CDR3: CASTPRAPGGGSWNQPQHF

size: .
V: TRBV25-1
D: TRBD1
J: TRBJ2-7
DNA: TGTGCCAGCAGTGGCGGGACAGGGGGCGGCGGGTCGTTCGAGCAGTACTTC
CDR3: CASSGGTGGGGSFEQYF

size: .
V: TRBV10-3
D: .
J: TRBJ1-5
DNA: TGTGCCATCAGTACAGGTAGCAATCAGCCCCAGCATTTT
CDR3: CAISTGSNQPQHF

size: .
V: TRBV5-1
D: .
J: TRBJ1-3
DNA: TGCGCCAGCAGCTTGGGGGTGGGCTTCTCTGGAAACACCATATATTTT
CDR3: CASSLGVGFSGNTIYF

size: .
V: TRBV11-3
D: TRBD1
J: TRBJ1-4
DNA: TGTGCCAGCAGCTTAGTTTTAAGGTGGGACAGGGGAGTAAAACTGTTTTTT
CDR3: CASSLVLRWDRGVKLFF

size: .
V: TRBV5-6
D: TRBD1
J: TRBJ1-5
DNA: TGTGCCAGCAGCTTTGACAGGGGGGATCAGCCCCAGCATTTT
CDR3: CASSFDRGDQPQHF

size: .
V: TRBV7-9
D: .
J: TRBJ2-3
DNA: TGTGCCAGCAGTCCAACAGGGGATACGCAGTATTTT
CDR3: CASSPTGDTQYF

size: .
V: TRBV11-2
D: .
J: TRBJ1-4
DNA: TGTGCCAGCAGCTCAGGCAATGAAAAACTGTTTTTT
CDR3: CASSSGNEKLFF